The 28 T cell receptor beta chains given below trace back to one sample, sequenced in a study of vaccination and CD4 T cells after COVID-19. Scientists ran DNA taken from cultured CD4+ T cells through the Oncomine TCR Beta short-read assay for sequencing. TCRdb redid the calling of the PCR reads with MiXCR, one entry per CDR3 protein. Here the sample spans 10,000 to 15,000 distinct CDR3 sequences, 53% being singletons. Treatment reported: roughly ten-day PBMC culture with coronavirus spike peptide pools or control peptides (ViraFEST assay). The antigens of these receptors remain unknown. The sample comprised CD4+ T cells from blood, cultured in vitro. These receptor sequences come from a human donor who had recovered from COVID-19.

This clonotype occurred a few times. The chain links TRBV20-1 to TRBJ1-6, with 8 bases aligning to TRBD1. Germline V gives CDR1 DFQATT, CDR2 SNEGSKA (reference sequence). The length of the CDR3 is 14 residues. The V segment lost 4 bases and the J segment 3 bases; nucleotides outside the gene matches: 2. This chain's CDR3 is CSAKDRDYNSPLHF. CDR3 coding DNA: TGCAGTGCTAAGGACAGGGACTATAATTCACCCCTCCACTTT.

This chain joins TRBV7-3 and TRBJ1-6; D unclear. Per the germline V gene, CDR1 is SGHTA and CDR2 is FQGTGA. Trimming removed 11 bases from V and 3 bases from J, with 14 bases in between. The CDR3 has 14 amino acids. CDR3 sequence: CAAFDTLYNSPLHF. For the CDR3, the DNA is TGTGCCGCATTCGACACACTCTATAATTCACCCCTCCACTTT.

The gene calls are TRBV20-1 and TRBJ1-4, with TRBD1 matching 8 bases. V lost 5 bases and J lost 10; bases outside the gene matches: 21. The CDR3 covers 17 residues. Germline V gives CDR1 DFQATT, CDR2 SNEGSKA (reference sequence). CDR3 coding DNA: TGCAGTGCTCATAGGGCGAAGTCGGGACAGGTATCCAGAAAACTGTTTTTT. Translated, it gives CSAHRAKSGQVSRKLFF.

CDR3 nucleotides: TGTGCCAGCAGCTTTCGGGACCGCCCAGGAGAGCAGTACTTC. This translates into CASSFRDRPGEQYF. The chain joins TRBV7-2 to TRBJ2-7; D may be TRBD1 or TRBD2 (5 bases each). This CDR3 has 14 residues. Germline-derived CDR1 and CDR2 are SGHTA and FQGNSA. Trimming cost V 3 bases and J 7 bases, with 16 bases left between them.

The CDR3 sequence: CACGGTKNSPLHF. The CDR3 coding sequence is TGTGCCTGCGGGGGGACAAAGAATTCACCCCTCCACTTT. V is TRBV7-9 and J is TRBJ1-6, with D maybe TRBD1 (6 bases). CDR1 is SEHNR and CDR2 is FQNEAQ in the germline V gene (reference sequence). The CDR3 is made up of 13 amino acids. V was clipped by 11 bases and J by 7 bases, with 15 bases between them.

The chain uses TRBV7-2 and TRBJ1-5; D is ambiguous. V was cut by 5 bases and J by 1 base, with 6 bases left in between. The length of the CDR3 is 13 residues. From germline, CDR1 is SGHTA and CDR2 FQGNSA. Here the CDR3 reads CASSTQSNQPQHF. The CDR3 DNA is TGTGCCAGCAGCACTCAGAGCAATCAGCCCCAGCATTTT.

J is TRBJ1-6 and V is TRBV5-4; TRBD1 matches 7 bases. The CDR3 has 14 amino acids. The V gene's germline CDR1 is SGHNT and CDR2 YYREEE (reference sequence). V shed 4 bases and J 8 bases; nucleotides not matched to a gene: 6. DNA of the CDR3: TGTGCCAGCAGCAAGGGAGGGGGCGATTCACCCCTCCACTTT. As protein: CASSKGGGDSPLHF.

This chain links TRBV20-1 with TRBJ2-4; D gene unclear. The CDR3 loop spans 13 amino acids. Germline lookup yields CDR1 DFQATT and CDR2 SNEGSKA (reference sequence). The CDR3: CSKPDSAKNIQYF. The CDR3 DNA reads TGCAGCAAGCCCGATAGCGCCAAAAACATTCAGTACTTC.

This clonotype was observed a few times. This chain links TRBV4-1 with TRBJ2-3, with D possibly being TRBD1 or TRBD2 (6 bases each). Deletions cut 1 base from V and 8 bases from J, with 7 bases between. This CDR3 region has 12 residues. Germline CDR1 is MGHRA and CDR2 is YSYEKL. The CDR3 bases are TGCGCCAGCAGCCAAGCGGGGGCTACGCAGTATTTT. This translates into CASSQAGATQYF.

V and J are TRBV27 and TRBJ1-1, with a weak D call TRBD1 (5 bases). Trimming took 4 bases from V and 4 from J, leaving 13 bases between them. Per germline, CDR1 MNHEY and CDR2 SMNVEV (reference sequence). The CDR3 runs to 14 residues. CDR3: CASSSKRGGTEAFF. CDR3 bases: TGTGCCAGCAGTTCGAAAAGGGGAGGCACTGAAGCTTTCTTT.

V usage is TRBV15 and J usage is TRBJ1-2; no clear D. The CDR3 length is 11 residues. Trimming shortened V by 5 bases and J by 2 bases, and 3 bases separated the two germline ends. The germline V gene encodes CDR1 LNHNV and CDR2 YYDKDF (reference sequence). In DNA form, the CDR3 reads TGTGCCACCAGCGGAAACTATGGCTACACCTTC. As protein: CATSGNYGYTF.

This clonotype has just one count. This chain connects TRBV19 to TRBJ2-4; 7 positions match TRBD1. Germline assignment: CDR1 LNHDA and CDR2 SQIVND (reference sequence). This CDR3 contains 11 residues. With 8 bases clipped from V and 7 bases from J, the junction kept 2 bases outside the gene matches. The CDR3 sequence: CASFRGNIQYF. CDR3 coding DNA: TGTGCCAGTTTCAGGGGGAACATTCAGTACTTC. Complete variable domain (other parts from reference TRBV19 and TRBJ2-4): DGGITQSPKYLFRKEGQNVTLSCEQNLNHDAMYWYRQDPGQGLRLIYYSQIVNDFQKGDIAEGYSVSREKKESFPLTVTSAQKNPTAFYLCASFRGNIQYFGAGTRLSVL.

The chain carries TRBV20-1 and TRBJ2-5; the match to TRBD1 covers 8 bases. The junction had 2 bases not matched to a gene; V was cut back by 6 bases and J by 2 bases. There are 12 residues in the CDR3. Germline-derived CDR1 and CDR2 are DFQATT and SNEGSKA (reference sequence). CDR3 sequence (DNA): TGCAGTGCAGGGACAGGTCAAGAGACCCAGTACTTC. This gives the protein CSAGTGQETQYF.

The chain combines TRBV28 with TRBJ1-5; no definite D call. Between the trimmed V and J ends, which lost 5 bases and 4 bases, there was a span of 6 bases. The CDR3 is made up of 12 amino acids. Germline CDR1 and CDR2: MDHEN and SYDVKM. Here the CDR3 DNA reads TGTGCCAGCAGTGACTGGAATCAGCCCCAGCATTTT. It translates to CASSDWNQPQHF.

Only a few counts were recorded for this clonotype. V and J are TRBV10-1 and TRBJ1-6; 7 bases map to TRBD1. This CDR3 has 15 amino acids. V was clipped by 6 bases and J by 0 bases; unmatched bases: 2. Germline CDR1 is WNHNN and CDR2 is SYGVQD (reference sequence). This CDR3 is CASRTGSSYNSPLHF. In DNA, the CDR3 is TGCGCCAGCAGGACAGGGAGCTCCTATAATTCACCCCTCCACTTT.

The chain employs TRBV15 and TRBJ2-7; the match to TRBD1 covers 9 bases. Germline V gene lookup returns CDR1 LNHNV and CDR2 YYDKDF (reference sequence). J gave up 6 bases and V 4 bases, and 1 base lay outside the gene matches. The CDR3 is 12 amino acids. Here the CDR3 DNA reads TGTGCCACCAGCACGACAGGGGGCGAGCAGTACTTC. The encoded protein is CATSTTGGEQYF.

The rearrangement links TRBV7-3 to TRBJ1-1; D is possibly TRBD1 (5 bases). The CDR3 is made up of 14 amino acids. Deletions cut 5 bases from V and 5 bases from J, with 15 bases between. Germline V gene data show CDR1 as SGHTA and CDR2 as FQGTGA. CDR3 sequence (DNA): TGTGCCAGCAGCCCCGGGACTAGCGGGACTGAAGCTTTCTTT. Translated: CASSPGTSGTEAFF.

This clonotype appeared once. The chain recombines TRBV2 with TRBJ2-7; a weak D match, TRBD1 (6 bases). V lost 2 bases and J lost 3, with 8 bases in between. This CDR3 comprises 13 residues. Germline values: CDR1 SNHLY, CDR2 FYNNEI. CDR3 sequence: CASSEKQGYEQYF. The CDR3 region has the DNA TGTGCCAGCAGTGAAAAACAGGGCTACGAGCAGTACTTC.

The J gene is TRBJ2-7, the V gene TRBV6-1; D gene ambiguous. Trimming took 10 bases from V and 4 from J, leaving 23 bases between them. The CDR3 extends over 15 amino acids. Per germline, CDR1 MNHNS and CDR2 SASEGT. The CDR3 loop is CAISSGIRTTYEQYF. The DNA of the CDR3 is TGTGCCATATCTTCTGGGATAAGAACTACGTACGAGCAGTACTTC.

The rearrangement uses TRBV11-3 and TRBJ1-1; D gene unclear. V shed 5 bases and J shed 0 bases, with 16 bases lying between them. This CDR3 contains 16 residues. The germline V gene has CDR1 SGHNT and CDR2 YENEEA. CDR3: CASSPPRQLMNTEAFF. In nucleotides, the CDR3 is TGTGCCAGCAGCCCACCCCGGCAACTCATGAACACTGAAGCTTTCTTT.

This clonotype is labeled as medium-sized (0.01 to 0.1%). The chain uses TRBV20-1 and TRBJ1-1; D unclear. From germline, CDR1 is DFQATT and CDR2 SNEGSKA (reference sequence). V was shortened by 0 bases and J by 0 bases, with 14 bases between the two germline ends. CDR3 length: 16 residues. DNA for the CDR3: TGCAGTGCTAGAGATCGTTCCCTTATCCTGAACACTGAAGCTTTCTTT. Translated: CSARDRSLILNTEAFF.

This sequence joins TRBV7-9 and TRBJ2-7; 10 bases agree with TRBD1. From germline, CDR1 is SEHNR and CDR2 FQNEAQ (reference sequence). The CDR3 sequence is 14 residues long. The V segment lost 4 bases and the J segment 4 bases; nucleotides outside the gene matches: 4. In nucleotides, the CDR3 is TGTGCCAGCAGCTCCCGGGACAGGGGATACGAGCAGTACTTC. Protein: CASSSRDRGYEQYF.

The table lists this clonotype with a few counts. The CDR3 region is CASSIGLSGTYEQYF. DNA for the CDR3: TGTGCCAGTAGTATAGGCCTCAGTGGGACCTACGAGCAGTACTTC. The V and J genes are TRBV19 and TRBJ2-7, with D unclear. The length of the CDR3 is 15 residues. Trimming shortened V by 1 base and J by 2 bases, and 12 bases separated the two germline ends. Germline V gene sequence: CDR1 LNHDA, CDR2 SQIVND (reference sequence).

The rearrangement joins TRBV2 to TRBJ1-2; TRBD1 is a possible D gene (5 bases). V lost 6 bases and J 4 bases, leaving 15 bases between the germline ends. The CDR3 has 14 residues. The germline V gene has CDR1 SNHLY and CDR2 FYNNEI. The CDR3 loop reads CASSPKGNGYGYTF. The CDR3 DNA follows: TGTGCCAGCAGCCCCAAGGGGAATGGCTATGGCTACACCTTC.

The V and J genes are TRBV12-3 or TRBV12-4 and TRBJ2-7; D gene uncertain. V gave up 3 bases and J gave up 5 bases, with 5 bases separating them. CDR3 length equals 11 residues. CDR3 coding DNA: TGTGCCAGCAGTTTTGCCAACGAGCAGTACTTC. Translating gives CASSFANEQYF.

This sequence joins TRBV7-3 and TRBJ1-1, with D unclear. V lost 0 bases to trimming and J lost 0 bases, with 8 bases between them. The V gene's germline CDR1 is SGHTA and CDR2 FQGTGA. The CDR3 is 15 amino acids. The CDR3: CASSLTSGVNTEAFF. The CDR3 coding sequence is TGTGCCAGCAGCTTAACCTCCGGGGTGAACACTGAAGCTTTCTTT.

The chain recombines TRBV2 with TRBJ2-6, with TRBD2 matching over 9 bases. Germline trimming cut 7 bases from V and 4 bases from J; bases unmatched to any gene: 11. The CDR3 loop spans 17 amino acids. CDR1 and CDR2 (germline): SNHLY, FYNNEI. Written as DNA, the CDR3 is TGTGCCAGCAACCCGGGACTAGCTTTCGCCGGGGCCAACGTCCTGACTTTC. It translates to CASNPGLAFAGANVLTF.

The V gene is TRBV20-1, the J gene TRBJ2-3; D is possibly TRBD1 or TRBD2 (5 bases each). CDR3 size: 14 residues. V shed 4 bases and J shed 2 bases, with 13 bases lying between them. Per germline, CDR1 DFQATT and CDR2 SNEGSKA (reference sequence). The CDR3 bases are TGCAGTGCTAACCGGGACGGCTACACAGATACGCAGTATTTT. This gives the protein CSANRDGYTDTQYF.